Reported below is one T cell receptor beta chain. Its antigen is currently unknown. The source of the sample is a study of beta chain features in type 1 diabetes. Study background: Over all samples combined, some 110 million sorted cells were examined. Findings and caveats of the study: Shorter TCRB CDR3s, moderately but significantly so, were found in Type 1 diabetes patients in all four CD4+ subsets. Healthy donors had naive, central memory and Treg TCRB repertoires that appeared less similar than those seen among patients.

Of the isolated RNA, all was reverse transcribed, and so the sequenced material was expressed TCRB transcripts. Assay used: immunoSEQ multiplex PCR; TCRdb lists only in-frame clones, some missing. The sample carries 350,000 to 400,000 clones, about 15% recorded once. The CDR3 covers 13 residues. The germline CDR1 and CDR2 sequences are MDHEN and SYDVKM. V was clipped by 5 bases and J by 5 bases; unmatched bases: 5. The sequence was collected from a woman under 30 in good health. The sequenced material came from naive CD4+ T cells from blood. The chain uses TRBV28 and TRBJ2-7, with 8 bases that match TRBD2. The CDR3 DNA reads as TGTGCCAGCAGTATCCGACTAGCGCACGAGCAGTACTTC. Its protein is CASSIRLAHEQYF.